What follows are 9 T cell receptor beta chains derived from one specimen sequenced in a study of T cell repertoires in cytomegalovirus infection. MiXCR was run by TCRdb on the reads, yielding one entry per CDR3 protein. The repertoire has fewer than 60,000 distinct CDR3 sequences, roughly a fifth of them found once; the top ten carry around 80%. No cognate antigen is known for these TCRs. The source material was CD8+ T cells from cultured PBMCs, sampled from culture after CMV antigen stimulation. The receptors here all came from a human donor in good health (CMV status not recorded). Some clones in this sample may be carry-over from other donors' samples.

This clonotype was counted a few times. The V call is TRBV7-9, the J call TRBJ1-1; D might be TRBD1 (5 bases). The CDR3 consists of 14 residues. CDR1 and CDR2 (germline): SEHNR, FQNEAQ (reference sequence). V lost 4 bases and J 1 base, leaving 10 bases between the germline ends. Here the CDR3 reads CASSSTRANTEAFF. The CDR3 DNA is TGTGCCAGCAGCTCAACCAGGGCGAACACTGAAGCTTTCTTT.

This chain uses TRBV9 with TRBJ1-2, with a weak D call TRBD1 (5 bases). The V end lost 3 bases, the J end lost 4 bases, and 13 bases lay between the germline ends. The CDR3 runs to 14 residues. From germline, CDR1 is SGDLS and CDR2 YYNGEE. The DNA for the CDR3 is TGTGCCAGCAGCGGAACGGGAGGGGTCTATGGCTACACCTTC. Its translation: CASSGTGGVYGYTF.

The chain has TRBV7-2 and TRBJ2-1; unclear D gene. The CDR3 spans 14 residues. Trimming left V 5 bases short and J 0 bases short, with 8 bases between. CDR1 is SGHTA, CDR2 FQGNSA, per germline. DNA for the CDR3: TGTGCCAGCAGCCCGGCCGTCTCCTACAATGAGCAGTTCTTC. Protein: CASSPAVSYNEQFF.

In this sample, this clonotype turned up a few times. For the CDR3, the DNA is TGCGCCAGCAGCCAGTCGGTGGATCAGCCCCAGCATTTT. It codes for CASSQSVDQPQHF. The chain uses TRBV4-3 and TRBJ1-5; D remains ambiguous. CDR1 and CDR2 from the germline V gene are LGHNA and YSLEER. V was shortened by 3 bases and J by 5 bases, with 8 bases between the two germline ends. The CDR3 covers 13 residues.

V is TRBV5-1 and J is TRBJ1-1; D is ambiguous. Germline loops: CDR1 SGHRS, CDR2 YFSETQ. Trimming shortened V by 3 bases and J by 4 bases, and 13 bases separated the two germline ends. The CDR3 is 14 residues long. DNA for the CDR3: TGCGCCAGCAGCTCAGGCGGGGAGGTCACTGAAGCTTTCTTT. This translates into CASSSGGEVTEAFF.

V and J are TRBV2 and TRBJ1-4, with 7 bases identical to TRBD1. The germline gives CDR1 SNHLY, CDR2 FYNNEI. V shed 6 bases, J shed 12 bases, and the junction held 13 bases outside the gene matches. The CDR3 covers 14 residues. In DNA, the CDR3 is TGTGCCAGCAGGAGGGACAGCAACTCAGGGGAACTGTTTTTT. Protein: CASRRDSNSGELFF.

The table lists this clonotype with a few counts. This chain uses TRBV27 with TRBJ1-6, with 7 nucleotides matching TRBD1. Germline-derived CDR1 and CDR2 are MNHEY and SMNVEV (reference sequence). The CDR3 length is 13 residues. V lost 4 bases, J lost 8 bases, and 2 bases stayed unmatched. CDR3 region: CASSWQGDSPLHF. The CDR3 coding sequence is TGTGCCAGCAGTTGGCAGGGGGATTCACCCCTCCACTTT.

This sequence joins TRBV6-1 and TRBJ1-1; 7 bases line up with TRBD1. V gave up 6 bases and J gave up 2 bases; unmatched junction bases: 15. Germline V lookup: CDR1 MNHNS, CDR2 SASEGT. This CDR3 is built from 17 residues. CDR3 region: CASRTTTGTALNTEAFF. The CDR3 nucleotides are TGTGCCAGCAGGACGACCACCGGGACAGCATTAAACACTGAAGCTTTCTTT.

This clonotype was observed a few times. The genes are TRBV7-9 and TRBJ1-2, with a tentative D call TRBD1 (5 bases). Deletions cut 1 base from V and 1 base from J, with 13 bases between. This CDR3 is built from 16 residues. Germline assignment: CDR1 SEHNR and CDR2 FQNEAQ (reference sequence). CDR3 sequence: CASSLDGGTYNYGYTF. The CDR3, as DNA: TGTGCCAGCAGCTTAGATGGAGGGACTTATAACTATGGCTACACCTTC. Full variable domain (outside the CDR3, taken from reference TRBV7-9 and TRBJ1-2): DTGVSQNPRHKITKRGQNVTFRCDPISEHNRLYWYRQTLGQGPEFLTYFQNEAQLEKSRLLSDRFSAERPKGSFSTLEIQRTEQGDSAMYLCASSLDGGTYNYGYTFGSGTRLTVV.